This record concerns one TCR beta chain sequence. This entry comes from a study of chronic HIV infection and antiretroviral therapy. TCRdb fed the 5' RACE reads into MiXCR, producing one record per CDR3 protein. The data show 40,000 to 50,000 distinct CDR3 sequences, approximately 19% seen once. The clonotype was recovered from an adult who had HIV and had not received antiretroviral therapy, or was an uninfected healthy control (not recorded which). The sequenced sample was peripheral blood.

CDR3 DNA: TGTGCCAGCAGTTTGTATGTCGAGAATCCCAACGAGCAGTACTTC. Translated, it gives CASSLYVENPNEQYF. The V gene is TRBV28, the J gene TRBJ2-7; D gene unclear. Trimming removed 3 bases at V and 5 bases at J, with 17 bases between. The length of the CDR3 is 15 residues. From germline, CDR1 is MDHEN and CDR2 SYDVKM.